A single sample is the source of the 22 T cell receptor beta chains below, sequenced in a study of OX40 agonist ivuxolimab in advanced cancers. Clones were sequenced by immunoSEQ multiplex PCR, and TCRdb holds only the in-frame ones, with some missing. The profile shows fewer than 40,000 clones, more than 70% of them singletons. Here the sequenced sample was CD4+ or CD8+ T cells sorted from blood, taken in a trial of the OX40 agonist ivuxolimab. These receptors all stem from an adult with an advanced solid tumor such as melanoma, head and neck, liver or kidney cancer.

The CDR3 loop reads CASSLDGTQYF. The CDR3, as DNA: TGTGCCAGCAGTTTAGATGGGACCCAGTACTTC. The rearrangement joins TRBV6-5 to TRBJ2-5; D unclear. This CDR3 has 11 residues. V lost 4 bases to trimming and J lost 7 bases, with 7 bases between them. Germline CDR1 and CDR2: MNHEY and SVGAGI.

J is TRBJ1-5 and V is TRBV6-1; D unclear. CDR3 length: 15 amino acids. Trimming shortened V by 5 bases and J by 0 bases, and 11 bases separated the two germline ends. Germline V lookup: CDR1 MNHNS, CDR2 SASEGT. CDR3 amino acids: CASSRGLASNQPQHF. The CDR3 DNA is TGTGCCAGCAGTAGAGGACTAGCTAGCAATCAGCCCCAGCATTTT.

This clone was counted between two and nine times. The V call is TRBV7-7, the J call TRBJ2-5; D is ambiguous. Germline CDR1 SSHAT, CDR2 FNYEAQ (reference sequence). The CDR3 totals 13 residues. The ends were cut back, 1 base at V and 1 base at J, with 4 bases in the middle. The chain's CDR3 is CASSLGAQETQYF. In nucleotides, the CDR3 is TGTGCCAGCAGCTTAGGGGCCCAAGAGACCCAGTACTTC. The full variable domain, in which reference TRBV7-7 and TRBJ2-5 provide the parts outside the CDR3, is GAGVSQSPRYKVTKRGQDVTLRCDPISSHATLYWYQQALGQGPEFLTYFNYEAQPDKSGLPSDRFSAERPEGSISTLTIQRTEQRDSAMYRCASSLGAQETQYFGPGTRLLVL.

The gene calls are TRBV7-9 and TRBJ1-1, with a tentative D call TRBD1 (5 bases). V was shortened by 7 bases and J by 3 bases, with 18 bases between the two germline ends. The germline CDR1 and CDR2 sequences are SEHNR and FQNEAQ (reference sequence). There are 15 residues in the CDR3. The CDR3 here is CASTFILGGHTEAFF. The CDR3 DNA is TGTGCCAGCACCTTTATTTTGGGGGGTCACACTGAAGCTTTCTTT. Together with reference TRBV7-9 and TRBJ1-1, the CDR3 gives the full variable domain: DTGVSQNPRHKITKRGQNVTFRCDPISEHNRLYWYRQTLGQGPEFLTYFQNEAQLEKSRLLSDRFSAERPKGSFSTLEIQRTEQGDSAMYLCASTFILGGHTEAFFGQGTRLTVV.

CDR3 in DNA: TGTGCCAGCTCACCCATGGGACGGAGGGCTGGAAACACCATATATTTT. Protein sequence: CASSPMGRRAGNTIYF. The V gene is TRBV18, the J gene TRBJ1-3, with a possible D match to TRBD1 (5 bases). Deletions cut 3 bases from V and 2 bases from J, with 14 bases between. There are 16 residues in the CDR3. Germline CDR1 reads KGHSH; CDR2 reads LQKENI.

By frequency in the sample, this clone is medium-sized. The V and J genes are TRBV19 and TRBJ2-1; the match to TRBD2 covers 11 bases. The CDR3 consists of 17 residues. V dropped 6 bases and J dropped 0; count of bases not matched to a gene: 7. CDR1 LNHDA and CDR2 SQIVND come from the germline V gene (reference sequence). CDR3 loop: CASRGTSGAGSYNEQFF. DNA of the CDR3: TGTGCCAGTAGAGGGACTAGCGGAGCCGGCTCCTACAATGAGCAGTTCTTC.

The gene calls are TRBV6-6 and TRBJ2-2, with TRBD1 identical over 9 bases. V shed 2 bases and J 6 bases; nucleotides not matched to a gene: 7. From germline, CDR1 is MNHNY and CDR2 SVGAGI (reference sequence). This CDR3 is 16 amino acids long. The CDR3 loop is CASSYKETGGAGELFF. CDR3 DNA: TGTGCCAGCAGTTACAAGGAGACAGGGGGTGCCGGGGAGCTGTTTTTT.

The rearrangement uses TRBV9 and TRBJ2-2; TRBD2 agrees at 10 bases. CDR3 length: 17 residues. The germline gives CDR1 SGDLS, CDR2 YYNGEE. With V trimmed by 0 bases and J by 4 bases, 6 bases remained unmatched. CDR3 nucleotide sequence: TGTGCCAGCAGCGTAGAAGCGGGGGGGCGGACCACCGGGGAGCTGTTTTTT. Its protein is CASSVEAGGRTTGELFF.

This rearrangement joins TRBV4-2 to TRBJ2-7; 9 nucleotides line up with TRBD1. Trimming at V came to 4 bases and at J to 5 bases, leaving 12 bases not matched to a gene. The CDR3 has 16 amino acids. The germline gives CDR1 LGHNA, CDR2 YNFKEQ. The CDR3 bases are TGTGCCAGCAGCCTATCTCCGGGACAGGGAGCAGACGAGCAGTACTTC. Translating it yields CASSLSPGQGADEQYF.

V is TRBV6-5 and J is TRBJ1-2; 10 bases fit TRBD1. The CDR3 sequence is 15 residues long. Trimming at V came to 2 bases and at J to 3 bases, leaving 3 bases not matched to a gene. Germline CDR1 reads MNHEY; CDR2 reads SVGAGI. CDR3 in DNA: TGTGCCAGCAGTTACGGGGACAGGGGTCACTATGGCTACACCTTC. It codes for CASSYGDRGHYGYTF.

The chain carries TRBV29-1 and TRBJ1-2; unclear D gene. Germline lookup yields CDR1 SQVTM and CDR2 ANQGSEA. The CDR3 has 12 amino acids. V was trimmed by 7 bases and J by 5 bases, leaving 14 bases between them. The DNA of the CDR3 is TGCAGCGCCTGGACCCGGACGTATGGCTACACCTTC. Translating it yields CSAWTRTYGYTF.

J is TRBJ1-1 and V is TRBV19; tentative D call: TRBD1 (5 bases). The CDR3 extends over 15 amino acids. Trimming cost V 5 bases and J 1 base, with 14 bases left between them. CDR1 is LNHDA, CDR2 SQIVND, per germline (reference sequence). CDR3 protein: CASSGGRDWNTEAFF. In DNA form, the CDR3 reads TGTGCCAGTAGTGGGGGTAGGGATTGGAACACTGAAGCTTTCTTT.

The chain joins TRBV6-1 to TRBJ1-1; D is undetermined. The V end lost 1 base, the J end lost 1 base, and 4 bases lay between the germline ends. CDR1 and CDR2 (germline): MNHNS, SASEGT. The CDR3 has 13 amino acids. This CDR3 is CASSEGKNTEAFF. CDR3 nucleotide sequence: TGTGCCAGCAGTGAAGGTAAGAACACTGAAGCTTTCTTT.

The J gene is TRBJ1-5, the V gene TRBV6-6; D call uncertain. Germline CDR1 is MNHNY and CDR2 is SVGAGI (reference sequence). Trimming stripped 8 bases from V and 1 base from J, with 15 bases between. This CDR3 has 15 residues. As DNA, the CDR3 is TGTGCCAGCCGCCCGGGCGAGGCAAGCAATCAGCCCCAGCATTTT. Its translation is CASRPGEASNQPQHF.

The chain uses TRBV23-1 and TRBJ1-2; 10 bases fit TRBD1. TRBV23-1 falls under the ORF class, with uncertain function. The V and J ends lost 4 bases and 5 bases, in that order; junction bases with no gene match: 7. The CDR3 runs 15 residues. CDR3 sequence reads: CASSRRTGGRYGYTF. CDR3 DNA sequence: TGCGCCAGCAGTCGTCGGACAGGGGGTAGGTATGGCTACACCTTC.

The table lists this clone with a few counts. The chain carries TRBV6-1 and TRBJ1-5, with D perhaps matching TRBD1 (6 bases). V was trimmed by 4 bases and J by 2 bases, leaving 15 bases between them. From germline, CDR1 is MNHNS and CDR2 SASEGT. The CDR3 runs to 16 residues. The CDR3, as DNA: TGTGCCAGCAGTGGGACAGCCCCTGGGGGCAATCAGCCCCAGCATTTT. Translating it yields CASSGTAPGGNQPQHF.

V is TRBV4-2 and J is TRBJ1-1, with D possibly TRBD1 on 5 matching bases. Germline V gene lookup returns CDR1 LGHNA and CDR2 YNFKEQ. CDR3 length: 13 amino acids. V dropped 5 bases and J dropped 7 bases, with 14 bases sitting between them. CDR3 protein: CASSTNRWIEAFF. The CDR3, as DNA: TGTGCCAGCAGCACGAACAGGTGGATTGAAGCTTTCTTT.

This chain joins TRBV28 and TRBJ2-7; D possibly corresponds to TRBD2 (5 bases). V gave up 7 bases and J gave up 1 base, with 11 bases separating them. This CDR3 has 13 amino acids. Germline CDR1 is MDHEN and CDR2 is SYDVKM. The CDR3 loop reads CASTTPGSYEQYF. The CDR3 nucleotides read TGTGCCAGCACCACGCCGGGGTCCTACGAGCAGTACTTC.

The CDR3 loop is CASSQEVGATGDQPQHF. The CDR3 nucleotides read TGCGCCAGCAGCCAAGAGGTGGGAGCGACAGGGGATCAGCCCCAGCATTTT. This sequence joins TRBV4-1 and TRBJ1-5, with 8 bases aligning to TRBD1. This CDR3 has 17 amino acids. Germline assignment: CDR1 MGHRA and CDR2 YSYEKL. J was trimmed by 5 bases and V by 0 bases; bases with no gene match: 9.

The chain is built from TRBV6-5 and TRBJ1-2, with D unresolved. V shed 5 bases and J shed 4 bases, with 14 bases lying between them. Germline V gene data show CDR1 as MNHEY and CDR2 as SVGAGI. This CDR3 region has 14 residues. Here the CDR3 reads CASSEVGRVYGYTF. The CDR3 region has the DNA TGTGCCAGCAGTGAAGTGGGGAGGGTCTATGGCTACACCTTC.

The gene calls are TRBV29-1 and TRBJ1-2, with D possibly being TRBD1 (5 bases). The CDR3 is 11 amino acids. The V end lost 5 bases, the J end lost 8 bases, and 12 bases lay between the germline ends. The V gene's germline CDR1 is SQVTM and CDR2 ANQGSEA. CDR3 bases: TGCAGCGTTCTCGGACAACAAGGCTACACCTTC. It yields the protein CSVLGQQGYTF.

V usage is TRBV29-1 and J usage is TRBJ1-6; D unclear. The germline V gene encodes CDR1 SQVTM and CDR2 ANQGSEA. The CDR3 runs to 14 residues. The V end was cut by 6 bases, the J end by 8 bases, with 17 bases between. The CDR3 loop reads CSVGTGFKDSPLHF. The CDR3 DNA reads TGCAGCGTCGGTACCGGGTTCAAGGATTCACCCCTCCACTTT.